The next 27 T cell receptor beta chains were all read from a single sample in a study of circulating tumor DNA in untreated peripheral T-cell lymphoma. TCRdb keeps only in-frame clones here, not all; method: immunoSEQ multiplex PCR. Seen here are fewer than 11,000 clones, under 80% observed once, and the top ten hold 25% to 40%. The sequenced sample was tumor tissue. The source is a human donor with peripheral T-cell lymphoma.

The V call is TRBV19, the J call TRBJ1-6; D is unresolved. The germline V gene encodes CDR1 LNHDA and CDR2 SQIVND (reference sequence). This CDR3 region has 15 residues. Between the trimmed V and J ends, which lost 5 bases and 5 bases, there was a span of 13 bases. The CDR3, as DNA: TGTGCCAGTAGTCAACGGCACCAAGATAATTCACCCCTCCACTTT. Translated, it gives CASSQRHQDNSPLHF.

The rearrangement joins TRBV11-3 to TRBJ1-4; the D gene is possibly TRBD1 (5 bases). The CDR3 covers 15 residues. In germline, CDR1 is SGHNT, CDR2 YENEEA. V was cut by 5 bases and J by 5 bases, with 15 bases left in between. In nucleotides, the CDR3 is TGTGCCAGCAGCCGAGTGTTAGGGGAGAATGAAAAACTGTTTTTT. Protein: CASSRVLGENEKLFF.

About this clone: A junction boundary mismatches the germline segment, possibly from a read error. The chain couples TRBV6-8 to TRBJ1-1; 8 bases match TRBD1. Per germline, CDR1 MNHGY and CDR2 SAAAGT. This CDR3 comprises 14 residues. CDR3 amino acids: CAISGIPGQAFDFF. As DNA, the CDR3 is TGTGCCATCAGTGGTATACCGGGACAGGCCTTTGATTTCTTT.

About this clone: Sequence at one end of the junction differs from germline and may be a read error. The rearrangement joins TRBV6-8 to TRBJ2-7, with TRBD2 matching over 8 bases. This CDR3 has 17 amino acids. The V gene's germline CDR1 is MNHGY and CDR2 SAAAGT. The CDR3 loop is CASSYPTGGDYSYKQYF. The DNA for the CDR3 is TGTGCCAGCAGTTACCCCACGGGAGGGGACTACTCCTACAAGCAGTACTTC.

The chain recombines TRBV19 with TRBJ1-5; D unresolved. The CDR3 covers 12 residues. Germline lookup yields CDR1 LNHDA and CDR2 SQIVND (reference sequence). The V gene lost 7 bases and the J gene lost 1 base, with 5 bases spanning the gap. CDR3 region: CASKGSNQPQHF. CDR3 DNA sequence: TGTGCCAGTAAGGGCAGCAATCAGCCCCAGCATTTT.

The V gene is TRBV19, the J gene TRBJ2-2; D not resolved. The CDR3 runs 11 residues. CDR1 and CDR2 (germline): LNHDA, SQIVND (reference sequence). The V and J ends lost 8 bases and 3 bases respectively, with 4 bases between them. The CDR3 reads CASRHTGELFF. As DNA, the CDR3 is TGTGCCAGTCGCCACACCGGGGAGCTGTTTTTT.

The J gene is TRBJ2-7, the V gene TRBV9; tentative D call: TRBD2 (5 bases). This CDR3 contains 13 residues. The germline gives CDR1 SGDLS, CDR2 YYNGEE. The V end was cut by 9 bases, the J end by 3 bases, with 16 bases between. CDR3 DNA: TGTGCCATCTTCCGAGGAGACTACTACGAGCAGTACTTC. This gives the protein CAIFRGDYYEQYF.

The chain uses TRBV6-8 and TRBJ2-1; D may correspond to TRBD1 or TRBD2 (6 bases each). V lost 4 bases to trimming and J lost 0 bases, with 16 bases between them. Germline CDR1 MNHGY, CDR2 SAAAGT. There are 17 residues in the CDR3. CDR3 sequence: CASSSYRGGSSYNEQFF. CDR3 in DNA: TGTGCCAGCAGTTCGTACCGAGGGGGGAGCTCCTACAATGAGCAGTTCTTC.

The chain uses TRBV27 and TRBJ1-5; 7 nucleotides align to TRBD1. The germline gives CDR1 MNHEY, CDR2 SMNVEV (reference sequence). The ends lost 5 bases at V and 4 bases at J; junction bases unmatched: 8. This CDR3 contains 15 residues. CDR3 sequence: CASSLISQGNQPQHF. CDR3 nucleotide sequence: TGTGCCAGCAGTCTAATATCACAGGGGAATCAGCCCCAGCATTTT.

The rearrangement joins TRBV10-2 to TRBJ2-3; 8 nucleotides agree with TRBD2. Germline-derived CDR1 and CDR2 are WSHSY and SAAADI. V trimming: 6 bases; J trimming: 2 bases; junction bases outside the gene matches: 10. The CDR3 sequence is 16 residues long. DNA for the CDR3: TGCGCCAGCAGCGATGAAACTAGCGGATACACAGATACGCAGTATTTT. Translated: CASSDETSGYTDTQYF.

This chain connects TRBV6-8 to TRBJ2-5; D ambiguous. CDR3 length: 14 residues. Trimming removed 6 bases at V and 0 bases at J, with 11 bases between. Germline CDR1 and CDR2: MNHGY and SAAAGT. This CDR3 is CASRDGPNQETQYF. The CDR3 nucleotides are TGTGCCAGCAGGGATGGACCGAACCAAGAGACCCAGTACTTC.

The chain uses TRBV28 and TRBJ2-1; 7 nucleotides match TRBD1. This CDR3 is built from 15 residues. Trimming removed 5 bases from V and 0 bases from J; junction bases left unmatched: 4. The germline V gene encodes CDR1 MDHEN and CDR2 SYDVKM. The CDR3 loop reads CASSPDRDSYNEQFF. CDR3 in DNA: TGTGCCAGCAGTCCTGACAGGGACTCCTACAATGAGCAGTTCTTC.

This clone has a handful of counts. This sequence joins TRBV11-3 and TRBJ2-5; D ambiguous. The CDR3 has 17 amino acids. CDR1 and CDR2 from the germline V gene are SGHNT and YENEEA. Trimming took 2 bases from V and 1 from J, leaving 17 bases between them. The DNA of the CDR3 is TGTGCCAGCAGCTTACAGTTTGTGGATCAAGTCCAAGAGACCCAGTACTTC. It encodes CASSLQFVDQVQETQYF.

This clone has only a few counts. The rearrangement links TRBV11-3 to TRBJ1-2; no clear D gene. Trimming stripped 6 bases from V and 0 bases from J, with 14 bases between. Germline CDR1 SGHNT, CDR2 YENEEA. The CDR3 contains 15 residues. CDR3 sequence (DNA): TGTGCCAGCAGTCCAGGAGAGAGGGCTAACTATGGCTACACCTTC. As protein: CASSPGERANYGYTF.

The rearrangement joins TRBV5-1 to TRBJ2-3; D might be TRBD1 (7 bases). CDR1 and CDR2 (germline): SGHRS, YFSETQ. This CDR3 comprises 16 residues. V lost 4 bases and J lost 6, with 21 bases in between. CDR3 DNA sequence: TGCGCCAGCAGCACCTTGCCAGGGGGGTCTGGCGATACGCAGTATTTT. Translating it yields CASSTLPGGSGDTQYF.

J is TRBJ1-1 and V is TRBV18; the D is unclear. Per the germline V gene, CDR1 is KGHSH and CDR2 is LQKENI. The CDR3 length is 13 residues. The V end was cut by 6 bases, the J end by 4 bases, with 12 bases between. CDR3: CASSRGKPTEAFF. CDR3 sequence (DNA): TGTGCCAGCTCCCGGGGTAAGCCCACTGAAGCTTTCTTT.

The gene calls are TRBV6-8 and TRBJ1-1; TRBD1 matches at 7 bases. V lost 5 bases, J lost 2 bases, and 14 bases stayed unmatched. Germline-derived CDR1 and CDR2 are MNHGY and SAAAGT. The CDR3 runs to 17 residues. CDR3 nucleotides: TGTGCCAGCAGTGCCCTCCCCGGTGGACAGGCTAACACTGAAGCTTTCTTT. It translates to CASSALPGGQANTEAFF.

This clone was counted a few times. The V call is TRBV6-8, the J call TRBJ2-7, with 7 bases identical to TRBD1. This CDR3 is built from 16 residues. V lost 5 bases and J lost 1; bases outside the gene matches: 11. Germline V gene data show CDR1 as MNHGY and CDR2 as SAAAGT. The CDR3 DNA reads TGTGCCAGCAGTACCACCCCAGGGGGATCTTCCTACGAGCAGTACTTC. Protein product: CASSTTPGGSSYEQYF.

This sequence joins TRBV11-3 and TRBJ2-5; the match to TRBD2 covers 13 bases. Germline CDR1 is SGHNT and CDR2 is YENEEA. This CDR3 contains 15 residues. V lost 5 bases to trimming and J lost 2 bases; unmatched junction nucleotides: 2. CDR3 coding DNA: TGTGCCAGCAGCGTGGGACTAGCGGGGCAAGAGACCCAGTACTTC. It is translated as CASSVGLAGQETQYF.

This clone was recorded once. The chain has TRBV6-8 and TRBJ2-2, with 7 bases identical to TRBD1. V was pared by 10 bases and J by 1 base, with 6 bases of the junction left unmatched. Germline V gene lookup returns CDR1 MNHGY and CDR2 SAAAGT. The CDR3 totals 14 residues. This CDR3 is CAIGNRGNTGELFF. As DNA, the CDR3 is TGTGCCATAGGGAACAGGGGGAACACCGGGGAGCTGTTTTTT.

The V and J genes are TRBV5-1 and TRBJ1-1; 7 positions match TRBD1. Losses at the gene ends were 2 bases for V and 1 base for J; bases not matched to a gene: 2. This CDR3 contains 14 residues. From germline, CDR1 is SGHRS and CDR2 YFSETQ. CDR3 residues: CASSFDRANTEAFF. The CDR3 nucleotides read TGCGCCAGCAGCTTCGACAGGGCGAACACTGAAGCTTTCTTT.

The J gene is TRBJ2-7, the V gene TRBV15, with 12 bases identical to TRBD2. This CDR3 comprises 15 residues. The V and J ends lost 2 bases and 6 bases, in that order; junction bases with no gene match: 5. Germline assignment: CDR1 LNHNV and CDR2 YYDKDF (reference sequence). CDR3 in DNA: TGTGCCACCAGCAGAAGGACTAGCGGGGCTCGCGAGCAGTACTTC. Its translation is CATSRRTSGAREQYF.

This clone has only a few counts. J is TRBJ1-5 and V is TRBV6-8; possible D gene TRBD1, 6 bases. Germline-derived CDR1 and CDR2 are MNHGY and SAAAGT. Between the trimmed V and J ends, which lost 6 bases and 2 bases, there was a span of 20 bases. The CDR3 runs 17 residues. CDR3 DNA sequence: TGTGCCAGCAGCCCGGGACACCCCGGGGGCGGCAATCAGCCCCAGCATTTT. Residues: CASSPGHPGGGNQPQHF.

Written as DNA, the CDR3 is TGTGCCAGCAGCCAGGAGACCGGGACAGTTTACGAGCAGTACTTC. Its translation: CASSQETGTVYEQYF. The chain joins TRBV7-8 to TRBJ2-7; 7 bases are a match to TRBD1. CDR3 length: 15 residues. The germline V gene encodes CDR1 SGHVS and CDR2 FQNEAQ. V shed 5 bases, J shed 4 bases, and the junction held 11 bases outside the gene matches.

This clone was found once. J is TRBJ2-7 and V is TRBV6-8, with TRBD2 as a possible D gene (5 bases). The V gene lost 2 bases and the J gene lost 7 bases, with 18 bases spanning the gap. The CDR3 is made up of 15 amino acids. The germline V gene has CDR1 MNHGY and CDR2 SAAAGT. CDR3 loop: CASSYNVEGPGEQYF. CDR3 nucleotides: TGTGCCAGCAGTTACAATGTAGAAGGGCCGGGGGAGCAGTACTTC.

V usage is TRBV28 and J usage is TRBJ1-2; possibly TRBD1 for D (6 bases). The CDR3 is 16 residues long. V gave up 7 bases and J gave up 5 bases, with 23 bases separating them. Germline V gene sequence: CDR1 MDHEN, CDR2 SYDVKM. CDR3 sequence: CASTPADSGGPYGYTF. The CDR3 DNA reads TGTGCCAGCACCCCCGCGGACAGTGGGGGCCCTTATGGCTACACCTTC.

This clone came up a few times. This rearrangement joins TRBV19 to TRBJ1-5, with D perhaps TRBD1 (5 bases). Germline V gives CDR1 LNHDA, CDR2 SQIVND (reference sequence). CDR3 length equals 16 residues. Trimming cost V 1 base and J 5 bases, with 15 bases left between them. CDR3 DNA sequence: TGTGCCAGTAGTATAGCCGACAGCCTCCCTTATCAGCCCCAGCATTTT. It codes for CASSIADSLPYQPQHF.